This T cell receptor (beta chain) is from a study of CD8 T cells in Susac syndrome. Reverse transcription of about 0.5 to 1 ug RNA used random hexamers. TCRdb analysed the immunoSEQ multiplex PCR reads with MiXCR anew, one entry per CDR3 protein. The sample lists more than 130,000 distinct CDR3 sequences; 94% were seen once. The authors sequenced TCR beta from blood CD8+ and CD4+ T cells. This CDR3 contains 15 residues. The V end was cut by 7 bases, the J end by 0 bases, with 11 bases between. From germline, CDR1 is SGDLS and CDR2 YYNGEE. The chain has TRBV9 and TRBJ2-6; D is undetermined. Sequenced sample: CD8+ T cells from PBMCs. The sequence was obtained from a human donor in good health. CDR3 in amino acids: CASSEPTSGANVLTF. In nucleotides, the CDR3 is TGTGCCAGCTCCGAGCCCACCTCTGGGGCCAACGTCCTGACTTTC.